This TCR beta chain appears in the sequencing data of a study of T cell responses to AZD1222 COVID-19 vaccine. Profiled with immunoSEQ multiplex PCR; TCRdb holds only in-frame clones, not every one. This sample carries 90,000 to 150,000 clones, about 88% of them seen once, and the ten largest clones take roughly 2.3%. The CDR3 sequence is 17 residues long. Germline V lookup: CDR1 SGDLS, CDR2 YYNGEE. The ends were cut back, 0 bases at V and 3 bases at J, with 15 bases in the middle. This TCR was recovered from an adult in good health. This rearrangement joins TRBV9 to TRBJ2-2; a weak D match, TRBD2 (6 bases). The source material was peripheral blood, sampled on day 0 of AZD1222 vaccination. The CDR3 reads CASSVVPSVGYTGELFF. CDR3 DNA sequence: TGTGCCAGCAGCGTAGTCCCTAGCGTAGGATACACCGGGGAGCTGTTTTTT.